This T cell receptor beta chain was profiled in a study of T-cell reconstitution after alpha-beta-depleted transplantation in children. Study-level findings and limits: T-cell numbers and diversity one year post-transplant derived largely from freshly generated T cells. There were reportedly several hundred expanded graft clones from which alpha-beta T cells came about two months after transplant. Certain patients had high TCRbeta diversity at day 60, and it came from recipient T cells and thymic progenitors that survived.

Preparation of the TCRbeta library was carried out with unique molecular identifiers. TCRdb recomputed calls from the PCR reads with MiXCR, one row per CDR3 protein. Among approximately 630,000 distinct CDR3 sequences, roughly 14% were seen once, and the ten largest hold 0.65% to 0.9%. Of note for this clonotype: Its matching antigen is unknown.

V lost 2 bases and J 7 bases, leaving 9 bases between the germline ends. There are 13 residues in the CDR3. Germline V gene lookup returns CDR1 SNHLY and CDR2 FYNNEI. This receptor was identified in a girl aged 2 to 10 with congenital amegakaryocytic thrombocytopenia, due to receive a stem cell transplant. This material consisted of PBMCs, taken before TCRalphabeta/CD19-depleted stem cell transplant. The rearrangement joins TRBV2 to TRBJ1-5; D uncertain. DNA of the CDR3: TGTGCCAGCAGTGAAATAGAATTCCAGCCCCAGCATTTT. Its translation: CASSEIEFQPQHF.